The 18 T cell receptor beta chains below all came from one sample that was sequenced in a study of blood T cell repertoires in COVID-19. TCRdb keeps only in-frame clones here, not all; method: immunoSEQ multiplex PCR. The table shows approximately 210,000 clones, with about 76% occurring only once. Input material: PBMCs or T cells enriched from blood (not recorded which). The receptors shown here come from a woman aged 45 to 65 with acute COVID-19.

The chain recombines TRBV29-1 with TRBJ2-1, with TRBD2 matching over 14 bases. V was pared by 3 bases and J by 6 bases, with 25 bases of the junction left unmatched. This CDR3 region has 22 residues. Germline V gives CDR1 SQVTM, CDR2 ANQGSEA. The CDR3 is CSVDGYREKGLAGAGFSNEQFF. The DNA for the CDR3 is TGCAGCGTTGATGGTTACAGGGAAAAGGGACTAGCGGGAGCGGGTTTTTCCAATGAGCAGTTCTTC.

The chain combines TRBV21-1 with TRBJ1-1; the DNA was not used to check the table's D call, TRBD1. TRBV21-1 is a listed pseudogene. This CDR3 region has 14 residues. CDR3 sequence reads: CASSKSGDKNEAFF. The CDR3 bases are TGTGCCAGCAGCAAATCAGGGGATAAAAACGAAGCTTTCTTT.

The chain couples TRBV5-6 to TRBJ1-1; D unclear. Germline V gene sequence: CDR1 SGHDT, CDR2 YYEEEE. Deletions cut 4 bases from V and 5 bases from J, with 15 bases between. The CDR3 length is 14 residues. The CDR3 here is CASSLGFSSTEAFF. In DNA form, the CDR3 reads TGTGCCAGCAGCCTAGGCTTTTCTAGTACTGAAGCTTTCTTT.

DNA for the CDR3: TGTGCCACCCGAGGGCCCGGGACTACGAGCTCCTACAATGAGCAGTTCTTC. As protein: CATRGPGTTSSYNEQFF. This rearrangement joins TRBV28 to TRBJ2-1; 7 bases line up with TRBD2. This CDR3 is 17 amino acids long. The germline gives CDR1 MDHEN, CDR2 SYDVKM. The junction had 15 bases not matched to a gene; V was cut back by 10 bases and J by 0 bases.

V is TRBV19 and J is TRBJ1-4; TRBD1 matches at 7 bases. The CDR3 extends over 16 amino acids. Germline V gene data show CDR1 as LNHDA and CDR2 as SQIVND (reference sequence). V trimming: 5 bases; J trimming: 0 bases; junction bases outside the gene matches: 6. This chain's CDR3 is CASSWSGQTTNEKLFF. The CDR3 region has the DNA TGTGCCAGTAGTTGGTCGGGACAGACAACTAATGAAAAACTGTTTTTT.

This chain connects TRBV7-3 to TRBJ2-2, with 8 positions matching TRBD2. Germline V CDR1 and CDR2: SGHTA, FQGTGA. V gave up 4 bases and J gave up 4 bases; unmatched junction bases: 5. The CDR3 is made up of 15 amino acids. As DNA, the CDR3 is TGTGCCAGCAGCTCCGGGACTAGGGGCACCGGGGAGCTGTTTTTT. It yields the protein CASSSGTRGTGELFF. The full variable domain, completed using reference TRBV7-3 and TRBJ2-2, is GAGVSQTPSNKVTEKGKYVELRCDPISGHTALYWYRQSLGQGPEFLIYFQGTGAADDSGLPNDRFFAVRPEGSVSTLKIQRTERGDSAVYLCASSSGTRGTGELFFGEGSRLTVL.

CDR3 nucleotide sequence: TGTGCCAGTAGTATAGATGGGCAGGGGGTAGGAGATACGCAGTATTTT. Encoded protein: CASSIDGQGVGDTQYF. The rearrangement links TRBV19 to TRBJ2-3; TRBD1 aligns across 7 bases. The CDR3 runs 16 residues. Germline trimming cut 0 bases from V and 5 bases from J; bases unmatched to any gene: 8. Germline V gene lookup returns CDR1 LNHDA and CDR2 SQIVND (reference sequence). The whole variable domain, filled in from reference TRBV19 and TRBJ2-3, reads DGGITQSPKYLFRKEGQNVTLSCEQNLNHDAMYWYRQDPGQGLRLIYYSQIVNDFQKGDIAEGYSVSREKKESFPLTVTSAQKNPTAFYLCASSIDGQGVGDTQYFGPGTRLTVL.

The genes are TRBV5-4 and TRBJ2-7; D unresolved. The CDR3 extends over 15 amino acids. Germline loops: CDR1 SGHNT, CDR2 YYREEE (reference sequence). Trimming pared 0 bases from V and 3 bases from J, leaving 13 bases between. CDR3 sequence: CASSLGGASNYEQYF. CDR3 DNA sequence: TGTGCCAGCAGCTTGGGCGGAGCCAGCAACTACGAGCAGTACTTC.

V and J are TRBV18 and TRBJ2-3; 8 bases fit TRBD2. J lost 0 bases, V lost 3 bases, and 5 bases had no gene match. The CDR3 length is 16 residues. Germline CDR1 and CDR2: KGHSH and LQKENI. For the CDR3, the DNA is TGTGCCAGCTCACCGACCGGGGGGGTGAGCACAGATACGCAGTATTTT. Translation: CASSPTGGVSTDTQYF.

The J gene is TRBJ2-7, the V gene TRBV6-2 or TRBV6-3, with D hard to call. This CDR3 spans 12 amino acids. From germline, CDR1 is MNHEY and CDR2 SVGEGT. Trimming removed 0 bases from V and 6 bases from J, with 6 bases in between. The CDR3: CASSYSLPEQYF. In DNA, the CDR3 is TGTGCCAGCAGTTACTCCCTCCCCGAGCAGTACTTC.

This rearrangement joins TRBV12-3 or TRBV12-4 to TRBJ2-5; D unclear. This CDR3 has 12 residues. Trimming removed 6 bases from V and 5 bases from J, with 10 bases in between. The CDR3 region has the DNA TGTGCCAGCAGCTGGCGGCGGGAGACCCAGTACTTC. This encodes CASSWRRETQYF.

The rearrangement uses TRBV5-5 and TRBJ2-3; D uncertain. CDR1 SGHKS and CDR2 YYEKEE come from the germline V gene (reference sequence). The CDR3 contains 15 residues. Trimming shortened V by 1 base and J by 0 bases, and 9 bases separated the two germline ends. The CDR3 DNA is TGTGCCAGCAGCTTGATCCTTGGCAGCACAGATACGCAGTATTTT. The encoded protein is CASSLILGSTDTQYF.

There are a few counts of this clone. The rearrangement joins TRBV9 to TRBJ2-7; tentative D call: TRBD1 (6 bases). Germline V CDR1 and CDR2: SGDLS, YYNGEE. The CDR3 has 14 amino acids. V was clipped by 2 bases and J by 6 bases, with 15 bases between them. DNA for the CDR3: TGTGCCAGCAGCGTGGGGACAAAAGGAGGCGAGCAGTACTTC. Protein product: CASSVGTKGGEQYF.

This clone was counted once. The rearrangement links TRBV3-1 (or the pseudogene TRBV3-2) to TRBJ1-3; possible D gene TRBD1, 6 bases. V lost 4 bases and J 0 bases, leaving 13 bases between the germline ends. Germline V lookup: CDR1 LGHDT, CDR2 YNNKEL (reference sequence). The CDR3 length is 16 residues. CDR3 protein: CASSLSRTVSGNTIYF. The CDR3 nucleotides read TGTGCCAGCAGCCTTTCCCGGACAGTCTCTGGAAACACCATATATTTT.

The chain joins TRBV28 to TRBJ2-5, with TRBD2 matching over 13 bases. In germline, CDR1 is MDHEN, CDR2 SYDVKM. The CDR3 sequence is 18 residues long. V dropped 6 bases and J dropped 0; count of bases not matched to a gene: 10. DNA for the CDR3: TGTGCCAGCAGGGACGGGACTAGCGGGATTCTGTACCAAGAGACCCAGTACTTC. This codes for CASRDGTSGILYQETQYF.

The gene calls are TRBV5-1 and TRBJ1-2, with TRBD1 as a possible D gene (6 bases). Per germline, CDR1 SGHRS and CDR2 YFSETQ. CDR3 length: 15 residues. The V end was cut by 5 bases, the J end by 4 bases, with 18 bases between. CDR3 region: CASSTVGGNLYGYTF. CDR3 DNA: TGCGCCAGCAGTACCGTAGGGGGAAACCTCTATGGCTACACCTTC.

The table lists this clone with a count of one. The chain recombines TRBV18 with TRBJ2-7; TRBD1 aligns across 7 bases. This CDR3 is 14 amino acids long. V lost 3 bases and J lost 1; bases outside the gene matches: 3. The germline CDR1 and CDR2 sequences are KGHSH and LQKENI. The CDR3 region has the DNA TGTGCCAGCTCACCTCCGGGACAGTCCTACGAGCAGTACTTC. It translates to CASSPPGQSYEQYF.

The chain carries TRBV28 and TRBJ2-2, with 7 bases fitting TRBD2. The CDR3 has 16 amino acids. With 2 bases clipped from V and 7 bases from J, the junction kept 10 bases outside the gene matches. The germline gives CDR1 MDHEN, CDR2 SYDVKM. Here the CDR3 DNA reads TGTGCCAGCAGTTTAATGGGACTGGGGGGGTTCGGGGAGCTGTTTTTT. It translates to CASSLMGLGGFGELFF.